These 26 T cell receptor beta chains share one sample of origin, sequenced in a study of response to subunit inactivated influenza vaccine. TCRdb passed the RT-PCR reads through MiXCR, listing each CDR3 protein once. Of a few hundred thousand distinct CDR3 sequences in the sample, over 9% were seen once. These same data were also listed under a study on T cells expressing NK-cell markers. That work contributes: The cDNA for TCR beta came from 5'RACE template switching with UMIs.

The sample here was PBMCs from blood, taken on the day of vaccination. The receptors here all came from a man in his fifties who received an inactivated influenza vaccine.

The genes are TRBV20-1 and TRBJ1-1; TRBD1 matches at 7 bases. V lost 6 bases, J lost 0 bases, and 7 bases stayed unmatched. CDR3 length: 14 amino acids. From germline, CDR1 is DFQATT and CDR2 SNEGSKA (reference sequence). The CDR3 protein is CSARTGALNTEAFF. The CDR3, as DNA: TGCAGTGCCCGGACAGGAGCCTTGAACACTGAAGCTTTCTTT.

The genes are TRBV5-1 and TRBJ2-2; D is perhaps TRBD1 or TRBD2 (7 bases each). CDR1 SGHRS and CDR2 YFSETQ come from the germline V gene. This CDR3 region has 17 residues. Trimming removed 0 bases from V and 2 bases from J, with 14 bases in between. CDR3 nucleotides: TGCGCCAGCAGCTTGGCCAGGGGGGGCGCAAACACCGGGGAGCTGTTTTTT. Protein: CASSLARGGANTGELFF. Full variable domain (rest looked up from reference TRBV5-1 and TRBJ2-2): KAGVTQTPRYLIKTRGQQVTLSCSPISGHRSVSWYQQTPGQGLQFLFEYFSETQRNKGNFPGRFSGRQFSNSRSEMNVSTLELGDSALYLCASSLARGGANTGELFFGEGSRLTVL.

This clonotype was observed a few times. The CDR3 region is CASSLDRGRYEQYF. The CDR3 coding sequence is TGTGCCAGCAGCTTAGATCGGGGGCGATACGAGCAGTACTTC. The V gene is TRBV7-9, the J gene TRBJ2-7; D may correspond to TRBD1 or TRBD2 (6 bases each). Germline lookup yields CDR1 SEHNR and CDR2 FQNEAQ (reference sequence). V dropped 1 base and J dropped 4 bases, with 11 bases sitting between them. This CDR3 is 14 amino acids long.

The chain joins TRBV20-1 to TRBJ2-1, with D tentatively TRBD1 or TRBD2 (5 bases each). The germline V and J ends were trimmed by 6 bases and 0 bases, with 24 bases remaining between them. The CDR3 runs to 18 residues. From germline, CDR1 is DFQATT and CDR2 SNEGSKA (reference sequence). For the CDR3, the DNA is TGCAGTGCACAAAGTTGGATTTTGCGTGGGGGCTCCTACAATGAGCAGTTCTTC. It translates to CSAQSWILRGGSYNEQFF.

This clonotype was seen only a few times. This chain joins TRBV29-1 and TRBJ2-3, with 7 bases lining up with TRBD1. Losses at the gene ends were 6 bases for V and 1 base for J; bases not matched to a gene: 7. This CDR3 region has 14 residues. Per the germline V gene, CDR1 is SQVTM and CDR2 is ANQGSEA. This chain's CDR3 is CSVRQGMGTDTQYF. The CDR3 DNA sequence: TGCAGCGTACGACAGGGAATGGGCACAGATACGCAGTATTTT.

CDR3 region: CASSRGTEQFF. The CDR3, as DNA: TGTGCCAGCAGTAGAGGGACTGAGCAGTTCTTC. The chain combines TRBV28 with TRBJ2-1; D assignment may be TRBD1 or TRBD2 (5 bases each). Germline V gene lookup returns CDR1 MDHEN and CDR2 SYDVKM. V lost 5 bases, J lost 9 bases, and 8 bases lay in between. This CDR3 comprises 11 residues.

The rearrangement uses TRBV5-1 and TRBJ2-1; TRBD1 matches at 8 bases. CDR1 and CDR2 from the germline V gene are SGHRS and YFSETQ. The trim removed 1 base at V and 6 bases at J, leaving 6 bases unmatched. There are 15 residues in the CDR3. In DNA, the CDR3 is TGCGCCAGCAGCTTGATTGACAGGGGTGGCAATGAGCAGTTCTTC. Its protein product is CASSLIDRGGNEQFF.

This clonotype was seen ten or more times. V is TRBV30 and J is TRBJ1-6; the D is unclear. Germline CDR1 GTSNPN, CDR2 SVGIG (reference sequence). The CDR3 is 14 amino acids. V lost 0 bases to trimming and J lost 14 bases, with 17 bases between them. CDR3 region: CAWSVPPQRRSLHF. The CDR3 coding sequence is TGTGCCTGGAGTGTACCCCCCCAGAGGAGGTCCCTCCACTTT. The entire variable domain, with the rest obtained from reference TRBV30 and TRBJ1-6, is as follows: SQTIHQWPATLVQPVGSPLSLECTVEGTSNPNLYWYRQAAGRGLQLLFYSVGIGQISSEVPQNLSASRPQDRQFILSSKKLLLSDSGFYLCAWSVPPQRRSLHFGNGTRLTVT.

In this sample, this clonotype turned up a few times. The chain carries TRBV4-2 and TRBJ2-7; possibly TRBD1 for D (7 bases). This CDR3 comprises 17 residues. Trimming took off 3 bases at V and 4 bases at J, with 22 bases between the two ends. Germline V gene lookup returns CDR1 LGHNA and CDR2 YNFKEQ. The CDR3 region has the DNA TGTGCCAGCAGCCACCTACTAGCTTTAGGGGGCGCGTACGAGCAGTACTTC. The encoded protein is CASSHLLALGGAYEQYF.

This clonotype was counted at least ten times. This rearrangement joins TRBV6-2 or TRBV6-3 to TRBJ2-7; 7 bases are a match to TRBD1. Trimming removed 9 bases from V and 3 bases from J; junction bases left unmatched: 29. The CDR3 length is 20 residues. Germline V gene sequence: CDR1 MNHEY, CDR2 SVGEGT. Here the CDR3 reads CASSKATRQGDKTFLYEQYF. DNA of the CDR3: TGTGCCAGTAGTAAGGCGACCCGACAGGGAGATAAGACCTTTCTCTACGAGCAGTACTTC.

The chain couples TRBV12-3 or TRBV12-4 to TRBJ2-7; D unresolved. This CDR3 spans 11 amino acids. V was cut by 3 bases and J by 6 bases, with 6 bases left in between. The CDR3 region is CASSLNFEQYF. The CDR3 coding sequence is TGTGCCAGCAGTTTGAACTTCGAGCAGTACTTC.

This clonotype was observed a handful of times. The chain employs TRBV7-9 and TRBJ2-7, with 7 nucleotides matching TRBD2. This CDR3 region has 12 residues. Germline-derived CDR1 and CDR2 are SEHNR and FQNEAQ (reference sequence). Trimming at V came to 7 bases and at J to 6 bases, leaving 6 bases not matched to a gene. CDR3 coding DNA: TGTGCCAGCACCCGGTGGGGGGGCGAGCAGTACTTC. Protein: CASTRWGGEQYF. Supplemented by reference TRBV7-9 and TRBJ2-7, the full variable domain reads DTGVSQNPRHKITKRGQNVTFRCDPISEHNRLYWYRQTLGQGPEFLTYFQNEAQLEKSRLLSDRFSAERPKGSFSTLEIQRTEQGDSAMYLCASTRWGGEQYFGPGTRLTVT.

This clonotype occurred many times. This sequence joins TRBV7-9 and TRBJ2-1, with D tentatively TRBD1 (6 bases). This CDR3 spans 17 amino acids. V was cut by 2 bases and J by 6 bases, with 20 bases left in between. Germline CDR1 and CDR2: SEHNR and FQNEAQ (reference sequence). The CDR3 region is CASSLTVLTGPLNEQFF. The CDR3 coding sequence is TGTGCCAGCAGCTTAACGGTACTAACAGGGCCCCTCAATGAGCAGTTCTTC.

This clonotype was detected a few times. The chain is built from TRBV3-1 and TRBJ2-1, with D uncertain. The CDR3 sequence is 13 residues long. Germline V gives CDR1 LGHDT, CDR2 YNNKEL (reference sequence). Trimming pared 2 bases from V and 9 bases from J, leaving 11 bases between. CDR3 sequence reads: CASSQIAFGEQFF. CDR3 bases: TGTGCCAGCAGCCAAATAGCCTTCGGTGAGCAGTTCTTC.

The chain uses TRBV5-1 and TRBJ2-7, with TRBD2 matching over 14 bases. The ends lost 0 bases at V and 6 bases at J; junction bases unmatched: 5. CDR1 and CDR2 (germline): SGHRS, YFSETQ. The CDR3 totals 16 residues. The CDR3 here is CASSLEGLAGAAEQYF. The CDR3 coding sequence is TGCGCCAGCAGCTTGGAGGGACTAGCGGGAGCGGCCGAGCAGTACTTC.

This clonotype was observed a few times. This chain connects TRBV9 to TRBJ2-1; 15 positions agree with TRBD2. Looked up from germline, CDR1 is SGDLS and CDR2 is YYNGEE. V lost 3 bases and J lost 6; bases outside the gene matches: 7. CDR3 length equals 17 residues. The CDR3 DNA is TGTGCCAGCAGCGGTAGTCCGGGACTAGCGGGAGGCAATGAGCAGTTCTTC. Protein: CASSGSPGLAGGNEQFF. The full variable domain, with the rest looked up from reference TRBV9 and TRBJ2-1, is DSGVTQTPKHLITATGQRVTLRCSPRSGDLSVYWYQQSLDQGLQFLIQYYNGEERAKGNILERFSAQQFPDLHSELNLSSLELGDSALYFCASSGSPGLAGGNEQFFGPGTRLTVL.

This rearrangement joins TRBV5-6 to TRBJ2-5; D remains ambiguous. The CDR3 is 14 amino acids. Per the germline V gene, CDR1 is SGHDT and CDR2 is YYEEEE. V lost 4 bases and J 1 base, leaving 11 bases between the germline ends. Here the CDR3 reads CASSLQQAQETQYF. As DNA, the CDR3 is TGTGCCAGCAGCCTACAGCAGGCCCAAGAGACCCAGTACTTC.

The chain employs TRBV5-1 and TRBJ2-5; TRBD1 or TRBD2 may be the D gene (6 bases each). Trimming stripped 3 bases from V and 3 bases from J, with 12 bases between. CDR1 SGHRS and CDR2 YFSETQ come from the germline V gene. This CDR3 has 14 residues. CDR3 region: CASSSRGPEETQYF. CDR3 DNA sequence: TGCGCCAGCAGCTCTCGGGGGCCCGAAGAGACCCAGTACTTC.

This clonotype was observed a handful of times. The rearrangement links TRBV29-1 to TRBJ2-3, with D uncertain. Trimming shortened V by 5 bases and J by 0 bases, and 12 bases separated the two germline ends. Per the germline V gene, CDR1 is SQVTM and CDR2 is ANQGSEA. The CDR3 covers 14 residues. The CDR3 here is CSVLVPTSTDTQYF. In nucleotides, the CDR3 is TGCAGCGTTTTAGTCCCGACTAGCACAGATACGCAGTATTTT.

The V and J genes are TRBV20-1 and TRBJ1-5; D might be TRBD1 (5 bases). This CDR3 is 14 amino acids long. Germline V CDR1 and CDR2: DFQATT, SNEGSKA (reference sequence). Between the trimmed V and J ends, which lost 0 bases and 13 bases, there was a span of 19 bases. CDR3 in amino acids: CSARDLRDSDDQHF. The CDR3 region has the DNA TGCAGTGCTAGAGATCTCCGAGACAGTGATGATCAGCATTTT.

This clonotype was counted at least ten times. The V and J genes are TRBV15 and TRBJ2-6, with TRBD1 as a possible D gene (6 bases). Germline values: CDR1 LNHNV, CDR2 YYDKDF (reference sequence). The CDR3 runs 20 residues. V was trimmed by 1 base and J by 0 bases, leaving 19 bases between them. The CDR3 is CATSRGLNRDTLSGANVLTF. The CDR3 nucleotides read TGTGCCACCAGCAGAGGGTTAAACCGGGACACCCTCTCTGGGGCCAACGTCCTGACTTTC.

CDR3 residues: CASRPRTGANTGELFF. CDR3 DNA: TGTGCCAGCAGGCCCCGGACAGGGGCGAACACCGGGGAGCTGTTTTTT. J is TRBJ2-2 and V is TRBV12-3 or TRBV12-4; 9 bases map to TRBD1. V gave up 6 bases and J gave up 0 bases; unmatched junction bases: 5. The CDR3 is 16 residues long.

In its sample, this clonotype was seen a few times. As DNA, the CDR3 is TGCAGCGTTGCAGGGTACCAAGAGACCCAGTACTTC. Translating gives CSVAGYQETQYF. The chain recombines TRBV29-1 with TRBJ2-5, with D possibly matching TRBD1 (5 bases). Trimming left V 4 bases short and J 0 bases short, with 6 bases between. CDR1 is SQVTM, CDR2 ANQGSEA, per germline. The CDR3 runs 12 residues.

This clonotype appeared a few times. J is TRBJ2-7 and V is TRBV6-5; TRBD2 agrees at 8 bases. The V segment lost 4 bases and the J segment 9 bases; nucleotides outside the gene matches: 8. The CDR3 loop spans 13 amino acids. Germline V gene lookup returns CDR1 MNHEY and CDR2 SVGAGI. This CDR3 is CASSSPGTSGQYF. CDR3 nucleotide sequence: TGTGCCAGCAGTTCCCCGGGGACTAGTGGGCAGTACTTC.

The chain recombines TRBV20-1 with TRBJ2-7; the match to TRBD1 covers 10 bases. The CDR3 has 13 amino acids. V lost 2 bases, J lost 4 bases, and 2 bases stayed unmatched. From germline, CDR1 is DFQATT and CDR2 SNEGSKA (reference sequence). The CDR3 DNA reads TGCAGTGCTAGACGGGACAGGGGTTACGAGCAGTACTTC. This codes for CSARRDRGYEQYF.

This clonotype was seen a handful of times. The V call is TRBV5-1, the J call TRBJ2-1, with 10 bases lining up with TRBD1. The CDR3 runs to 16 residues. Germline CDR1 is SGHRS and CDR2 is YFSETQ. The V gene end was trimmed by 3 bases and the J gene end by 3 bases; junction bases not matched to a gene: 6. CDR3 DNA: TGCGCCAGCAGCTCGTTCCGGGACAGGGGCTACAATGAGCAGTTCTTC. This codes for CASSSFRDRGYNEQFF.